Shown below are 15 T cell receptor beta chains from a single sample sequenced in a study of blood T cell repertoires in COVID-19. Generated by immunoSEQ multiplex PCR, the TCRdb table keeps only in-frame clones and is missing some. The sample carries fewer than 60,000 clones, about nine tenths recorded once. The specimen sequenced was peripheral blood. The receptors derive from a human donor with acute or convalescent COVID-19. The donor label of this sample is uncertain.

The chain joins TRBV5-6 to TRBJ2-1; maybe TRBD1 (5 bases). Trimming removed 0 bases at V and 6 bases at J, with 7 bases between. This CDR3 is built from 13 residues. Germline V gene lookup returns CDR1 SGHDT and CDR2 YYEEEE. The CDR3 DNA is TGTGCCAGCAGCTTGGTCCAGGGCAATGAGCAGTTCTTC. It yields the protein CASSLVQGNEQFF.

The chain combines TRBV3-1 (or the pseudogene TRBV3-2) with TRBJ2-1; the D gene is possibly TRBD2 (7 bases). V gave up 7 bases and J gave up 7 bases, with 17 bases separating them. This CDR3 is 14 amino acids long. Germline V gives CDR1 LGHDT, CDR2 YNNKEL (reference sequence). The CDR3 region is CASTRGQRGNEQFF. The CDR3 DNA sequence: TGTGCCAGCACCCGAGGACAGCGGGGTAATGAGCAGTTCTTC.

This rearrangement joins TRBV5-1 to TRBJ2-2; 8 bases match TRBD2. V lost 0 bases and J lost 5; bases outside the gene matches: 3. The germline gives CDR1 SGHRS, CDR2 YFSETQ. The CDR3 is 15 residues long. CDR3 in amino acids: CASSLVAGGTGELFF. The CDR3 DNA is TGCGCCAGCAGCTTGGTCGCGGGAGGTACCGGGGAGCTGTTTTTT.

The chain has TRBV18 and TRBJ2-1, with 8 nucleotides matching TRBD2. The CDR3 is made up of 15 amino acids. From germline, CDR1 is KGHSH and CDR2 LQKENI. The ends lost 6 bases at V and 5 bases at J; junction bases unmatched: 9. CDR3 residues: CASSSYSGKNNEQFF. The CDR3, as DNA: TGTGCCAGCTCCTCTTATAGCGGGAAGAACAATGAGCAGTTCTTC. Based on the CDR3 plus reference TRBV18 and TRBJ2-1, the full variable domain is NAGVMQNPRHLVRRRGQEARLRCSPMKGHSHVYWYRQLPEEGLKFMVYLQKENIIDESGMPKERFSAEFPKEGPSILRIQQVVRGDSAAYFCASSSYSGKNNEQFFGPGTRLTVL.

V and J are TRBV20-1 and TRBJ1-1, with 8 bases fitting TRBD1. Trimming at V came to 3 bases and at J to 6 bases, leaving 6 bases not matched to a gene. The CDR3 sequence is 13 residues long. CDR1 and CDR2 (germline): DFQATT, SNEGSKA (reference sequence). The CDR3 sequence: CSASRDRGAEAFF. Written as DNA, the CDR3 is TGCAGTGCTAGTCGAGACAGGGGAGCTGAAGCTTTCTTT.

The chain joins TRBV7-9 to TRBJ2-1, with TRBD2 matching over 15 bases. CDR1 is SEHNR and CDR2 is FQNEAQ in the germline V gene (reference sequence). The CDR3 covers 14 residues. V dropped 6 bases and J dropped 15; count of bases not matched to a gene: 9. This CDR3 reads CASSQGTSGGKGFF. CDR3 nucleotides: TGTGCCAGCAGTCAAGGGACTAGCGGGGGGAAAGGGTTCTTC.

This chain links TRBV6-5 with TRBJ1-5; TRBD1 aligns across 8 bases. The CDR3 length is 15 residues. Germline V CDR1 and CDR2: MNHEY, SVGAGI. V shed 4 bases and J 3 bases; nucleotides not matched to a gene: 5. CDR3: CASSSTGGTNQPQHF. CDR3 bases: TGTGCCAGCAGTTCCACAGGGGGGACCAATCAGCCCCAGCATTTT.

The chain has TRBV19 and TRBJ2-1; 9 positions match TRBD2. This CDR3 is built from 15 residues. Trimming cost V 8 bases and J 9 bases; bases outside gene matches: 14. The germline CDR1 and CDR2 sequences are LNHDA and SQIVND (reference sequence). In DNA form, the CDR3 reads TGTGCCAGTGCCGGAGACGGCGGGAGGGCCGGTGAGCAGTTCTTC. Protein: CASAGDGGRAGEQFF.

V usage is TRBV30 and J usage is TRBJ1-6, with 9 nucleotides matching TRBD1. V gave up 2 bases and J gave up 7 bases; unmatched junction bases: 3. The length of the CDR3 is 14 residues. The V gene's germline CDR1 is GTSNPN and CDR2 SVGIG (reference sequence). CDR3 amino acids: CAWSHGQGNSPLHF. In DNA, the CDR3 is TGTGCCTGGAGTCATGGACAGGGGAATTCACCCCTCCACTTT.

The chain carries TRBV29-1 and TRBJ2-3; TRBD2 might be the D (6 bases). The CDR3 loop spans 14 amino acids. With 1 base removed from V and 1 base from J, the gap between germline ends came to 9 bases. Per the germline V gene, CDR1 is SQVTM and CDR2 is ANQGSEA. For the CDR3, the DNA is TGCAGCGTTGAAGGGGCTAGCGGCACAGATACGCAGTATTTT. Its translation is CSVEGASGTDTQYF.

J is TRBJ2-1 and V is TRBV5-1, with 10 bases fitting TRBD2. The V gene's germline CDR1 is SGHRS and CDR2 YFSETQ. The CDR3 extends over 15 amino acids. V shed 5 bases and J 6 bases; nucleotides not matched to a gene: 8. CDR3 sequence: CASRVGASGSNEQFF. The CDR3 nucleotides read TGCGCCAGCAGAGTGGGGGCTAGCGGGAGCAATGAGCAGTTCTTC.

The CDR3 nucleotides are TGTGCCAGCAGCCTCCCGGGGTCCGGGGAGCTGTTTTTT. Amino acids: CASSLPGSGELFF. The chain is built from TRBV9 and TRBJ2-2, with D maybe TRBD2 (5 bases). V lost 4 bases, J lost 6 bases, and 10 bases lay in between. CDR3 length: 13 residues. The V gene's germline CDR1 is SGDLS and CDR2 YYNGEE. The full variable domain, completed using reference TRBV9 and TRBJ2-2, is DSGVTQTPKHLITATGQRVTLRCSPRSGDLSVYWYQQSLDQGLQFLIQYYNGEERAKGNILERFSAQQFPDLHSELNLSSLELGDSALYFCASSLPGSGELFFGEGSRLTVL.

The rearrangement uses TRBV2 and TRBJ1-2; unclear D gene. Germline V gives CDR1 SNHLY, CDR2 FYNNEI. This CDR3 has 15 residues. Deletions cut 3 bases from V and 0 bases from J, with 11 bases between. Here the CDR3 DNA reads TGTGCCAGCAGTGATTCCCTAACAGCTAACTATGGCTACACCTTC. Translating it yields CASSDSLTANYGYTF.

This clone occurred once. The chain couples TRBV7-2 to TRBJ1-2; 11 nucleotides match TRBD1. The CDR3 runs to 17 residues. CDR1 and CDR2 (germline): SGHTA, FQGNSA. V shed 4 bases, J shed 4 bases, and the junction held 11 bases outside the gene matches. The CDR3 DNA sequence: TGTGCCAGCAGCTACCGCGGGACAGGGGGGTTCGGCTATGGCTACACCTTC. Protein sequence: CASSYRGTGGFGYGYTF.

The chain employs TRBV19 and TRBJ1-3; D is possibly TRBD1 (5 bases). This CDR3 comprises 14 residues. Germline V gives CDR1 LNHDA, CDR2 SQIVND (reference sequence). V lost 5 bases and J 4 bases, leaving 12 bases between the germline ends. The CDR3 spells CASSDSLGGNTIYF. The CDR3 DNA follows: TGTGCCAGTAGTGACAGCCTGGGGGGAAACACCATATATTTT.